The clone carrying this TCR beta chain has just a few counts. Its antigen is still unknown. Germline V gene sequence: CDR1 MNHEY, CDR2 SVGAGI. Trimming at V came to 7 bases and at J to 3 bases, leaving 10 bases not matched to a gene. CDR3 length: 15 residues. This sample stems from a study of blood T cells in healthy people across ages. Across the study: Every two T cells gave about one barcoded beta molecule via template switching. Study conclusions and caveats: Any changes in expanded clonotypes were possibly confounded, as donor CMV status remained unknown.

For the second PCR, which ran for roughly 6 to 11 cycles, a sample-barcoded 5' primer and a J-beta primer mix were used. A 12-random-nucleotide template-switch adaptor tagged each cDNA molecule. A minimum of 2.5 million CDR3-containing paired-end reads was obtained for each sample. TCRdb analysed the 5' RACE reads with MiXCR anew, one entry per CDR3 protein. The table lists about 940,000 distinct CDR3 sequences, 45% to 50% of them singletons. The rearrangement uses TRBV6-5 and TRBJ2-7, with TRBD1 identical over 9 bases. This receptor was taken from a man aged 25 to 40 in good health. Sequencing was carried out using blood. CDR3 loop: CASMDGDRAYYEQYF. In nucleotides, the CDR3 is TGTGCCAGCATGGATGGGGACAGGGCCTACTACGAGCAGTACTTC.